Listed here are 10 T cell receptor beta chains from one sample, sequenced in a study of T cell responses to AZD1222 COVID-19 vaccine. The table came from immunoSEQ multiplex PCR; TCRdb's copy has only in-frame clones and leaves some out. The profile shows 150,000 to 200,000 clones, 87% of them singletons. The specimen was peripheral blood, collected on day 0 of MenACWY control vaccination. All receptors derive from an adult in good health.

This clone is a singleton in its sample. The rearrangement joins TRBV6-5 to TRBJ2-5; no reliable D call. The CDR3 extends over 14 amino acids. Per the germline V gene, CDR1 is MNHEY and CDR2 is SVGAGI. Deletions cut 6 bases from V and 3 bases from J, with 14 bases between. CDR3 loop: CASRPSGFKETQYF. CDR3 bases: TGTGCCAGCAGACCAAGTGGATTCAAAGAGACCCAGTACTTC.

This clone was found once. This sequence joins TRBV10-3 and TRBJ2-2; possible D gene TRBD1, 5 bases. Trimming shortened V by 2 bases and J by 0 bases, and 10 bases separated the two germline ends. The CDR3 totals 16 residues. Germline V gene lookup returns CDR1 ENHRY and CDR2 SYGVKD. CDR3 coding DNA: TGTGCCATCAGTGAGACAGGACGCCCGAACACCGGGGAGCTGTTTTTT. This encodes CAISETGRPNTGELFF.

The CDR3 region has the DNA TGTGCCAGCAGCCCGTCCGGCAGGGAGCATGGCTACACCTTC. It specifies CASSPSGREHGYTF. The chain has TRBV28 and TRBJ1-2, with D perhaps TRBD1 (5 bases). The CDR3 runs to 14 residues. Trimming removed 6 bases from V and 6 bases from J, with 17 bases in between. Germline values: CDR1 MDHEN, CDR2 SYDVKM.

This rearrangement joins TRBV12-3 or TRBV12-4 to TRBJ1-2, with 7 bases identical to TRBD1. With 5 bases clipped from V and 3 bases from J, the junction kept 3 bases outside the gene matches. This CDR3 has 13 amino acids. The CDR3 nucleotides are TGTGCCAGCAGTACGGGACAGTACTATGGCTACACCTTC. Translated, it gives CASSTGQYYGYTF.

The gene calls are TRBV14 and TRBJ2-7; 10 positions agree with TRBD1. The CDR3 loop spans 21 amino acids. Germline assignment: CDR1 SGHDN and CDR2 FVKESK. V shed 1 base, J shed 3 bases, and the junction held 21 bases outside the gene matches. This CDR3 reads CASSQVGVDRGWRLLLYEQYF. DNA for the CDR3: TGTGCCAGCAGCCAAGTGGGGGTGGACAGGGGGTGGAGATTACTCCTCTACGAGCAGTACTTC.

The chain has TRBV4-2 and TRBJ2-2; no firm D call. Germline V gives CDR1 LGHNA, CDR2 YNFKEQ. The V gene lost 1 base and the J gene lost 3 bases, with 9 bases spanning the gap. There are 15 residues in the CDR3. The chain's CDR3 is CASSQGGSDTGELFF. The CDR3 nucleotides are TGTGCCAGCAGCCAAGGCGGATCGGACACCGGGGAGCTGTTTTTT.

V gene TRBV11-2 combines with J gene TRBJ2-3; D is undetermined. The V gene lost 0 bases and the J gene lost 0 bases, with 7 bases spanning the gap. Germline V CDR1 and CDR2: SGHAT, FQNNGV. The CDR3 is made up of 15 amino acids. The CDR3 region is CASSLDIASTDTQYF. CDR3 bases: TGTGCCAGCAGCTTAGATATCGCAAGCACAGATACGCAGTATTTT.

CDR3 loop: CASSYRTSGRAYEQYF. CDR3 sequence (DNA): TGTGCCAGCAGTTACCGGACTAGCGGGAGGGCCTACGAGCAGTACTTC. V gene TRBV6-5 combines with J gene TRBJ2-7; 15 bases match TRBD2. Germline-derived CDR1 and CDR2 are MNHEY and SVGAGI. The J segment lost 2 bases and the V segment lost 2 bases, leaving 1 base of the junction unmatched. The CDR3 contains 16 residues.

CDR3 region: CASSSPILEAFF. The CDR3 DNA reads as TGTGCCAGCAGTTCCCCAATCTTGGAAGCTTTCTTT. The chain employs TRBV12-3 or TRBV12-4 and TRBJ1-1; no clear D. The CDR3 is 12 amino acids. V shed 4 bases and J shed 8 bases, with 11 bases lying between them.

This sequence joins TRBV2 and TRBJ2-7, with a weak D call TRBD1 (5 bases). Trimming took 1 base from V and 3 from J, leaving 10 bases between them. CDR3 length: 14 residues. Germline V gene sequence: CDR1 SNHLY, CDR2 FYNNEI. The CDR3 nucleotides read TGTGCCAGCAGTGAAGGGACAACATACTACGAGCAGTACTTC. This encodes CASSEGTTYYEQYF.